This TCR beta chain emerged from a study of cytomegalovirus exposure and HLA in healthy donors. Healthy individuals who donated bone marrow served as the donors. Remarks on this clone: Its target is not known.

CDR3 size: 15 residues. Per the germline V gene, CDR1 is LNHDA and CDR2 is SQIVND (reference sequence). The junction had 7 bases not matched to a gene; V was cut back by 8 bases and J by 0 bases. General study findings and limits: Owing to their indistinguishability, certain V segments, notably TRBV6-2 and TRBV6-3, were excluded.

The PCR was carried out with 60 Vbeta primers and 13 Jbeta primers. Generated by immunoSEQ multiplex PCR, the TCRdb table keeps only in-frame clones and is missing some. Of roughly 160,000 clones listed, roughly 82% are singletons. The chain uses TRBV19 and TRBJ1-5; 7 bases are a match to TRBD1. The sample comprised PBMCs. This clonotype originated in a man between 50 and 59 years old in good health and CMV-seropositive. The CDR3 region is CASFKTGYSNQPQHF. CDR3 nucleotide sequence: TGTGCCAGTTTTAAGACAGGGTATAGCAATCAGCCCCAGCATTTT.